These 20 T cell receptor beta chains originate from one sample sequenced in a study of T cell clonotyping in hematopoietic cell transplantation. Produced via immunoSEQ multiplex PCR; TCRdb's table is partial and in-frame only. This sample has over 10,000 clones, with roughly 50% found just once. The sample taken for sequencing was peripheral blood mononuclear cells. Every receptor here comes from a man aged 45-65 years in good health. Some clones in this sample may be carry-over from other donors' samples.

The CDR3: CSVSLGTGATEAFF. For the CDR3, the DNA is TGCAGCGTTTCCCTTGGGACAGGCGCGACTGAAGCTTTCTTT. The chain employs TRBV29-1 and TRBJ1-1; 8 nucleotides line up with TRBD1. The CDR3 has 14 amino acids. Germline V gene data show CDR1 as SQVTM and CDR2 as ANQGSEA. V gave up 5 bases and J gave up 5 bases; unmatched junction bases: 10.

The rearrangement links TRBV5-1 to TRBJ2-5; TRBD2 matches at 11 bases. The germline V gene encodes CDR1 SGHRS and CDR2 YFSETQ. V was pared by 3 bases and J by 5 bases, with 12 bases of the junction left unmatched. This CDR3 has 17 residues. The CDR3 here is CASSSTSGSLSLETQYF. DNA of the CDR3: TGCGCCAGCAGCTCAACTAGCGGGAGCTTGAGTTTGGAGACCCAGTACTTC.

In this sample, this clone turned up a few times. This chain links TRBV6-1 with TRBJ1-3; D not certain. The ends were cut back, 4 bases at V and 0 bases at J, with 13 bases in the middle. This CDR3 region has 16 residues. Looked up from germline, CDR1 is MNHNS and CDR2 is SASEGT. CDR3 sequence reads: CASSGLTGSSGNTIYF. The CDR3 DNA follows: TGTGCCAGCAGTGGACTAACTGGATCCTCTGGAAACACCATATATTTT.

The genes are TRBV11-2 and TRBJ2-3; no clear D. V lost 1 base to trimming and J lost 5 bases, with 4 bases between them. The CDR3 sequence is 12 residues long. Germline V gene data show CDR1 as SGHAT and CDR2 as FQNNGV. CDR3 loop: CASSLVGDTQYF. The CDR3 DNA reads as TGTGCCAGCAGCTTAGTAGGAGATACGCAGTATTTT.

This clone was observed a handful of times. The rearrangement joins TRBV9 to TRBJ2-1, with 7 nucleotides matching TRBD2. V was pared by 0 bases and J by 6 bases, with 6 bases of the junction left unmatched. CDR1 and CDR2 from the germline V gene are SGDLS and YYNGEE. The CDR3 sequence is 15 residues long. CDR3 sequence: CASSVVGGVVNEQFF. The CDR3, as DNA: TGTGCCAGCAGCGTAGTGGGGGGGGTGGTCAATGAGCAGTTCTTC.

This chain uses TRBV5-6 with TRBJ2-7; D might be TRBD1 (6 bases). The ends were cut back, 0 bases at V and 3 bases at J, with 13 bases in the middle. The CDR3 totals 15 residues. CDR1 SGHDT and CDR2 YYEEEE come from the germline V gene. The CDR3 is CASSLAAGGFYEQYF. In DNA, the CDR3 is TGTGCCAGCAGCTTGGCTGCTGGGGGCTTCTACGAGCAGTACTTC.

The V call is TRBV28, the J call TRBJ1-3; D call uncertain. Trimming stripped 6 bases from V and 0 bases from J, with 12 bases between. Germline CDR1 MDHEN, CDR2 SYDVKM. This CDR3 spans 15 amino acids. In nucleotides, the CDR3 is TGTGCCAGCAGCCCGGATATCCCCTCTGGAAACACCATATATTTT. It specifies CASSPDIPSGNTIYF. The variable domain in full, completed from reference TRBV28 and TRBJ1-3, reads DVKVTQSSRYLVKRTGEKVFLECVQDMDHENMFWYRQDPGLGLRLIYFSYDVKMKEKGDIPEGYSVSREKKERFSLILESASTNQTSMYLCASSPDIPSGNTIYFGEGSWLTVV.

The J gene is TRBJ2-7, the V gene TRBV27, with D perhaps TRBD1 or TRBD2 (5 bases each). Germline V gene lookup returns CDR1 MNHEY and CDR2 SMNVEV (reference sequence). The V end was cut by 3 bases, the J end by 2 bases, with 8 bases between. This CDR3 contains 13 residues. Written as DNA, the CDR3 is TGTGCCAGCAGTTTGCAGGGACCCTACGAGCAGTACTTC. Translation gives CASSLQGPYEQYF.

This chain links TRBV4-1 with TRBJ2-7; TRBD1 matches at 9 bases. There are 15 residues in the CDR3. Per germline, CDR1 MGHRA and CDR2 YSYEKL. The V and J ends lost 0 bases and 0 bases, in that order; junction bases with no gene match: 0. The CDR3 sequence: CASSQEGQGSYEQYF. The DNA for the CDR3 is TGCGCCAGCAGCCAAGAGGGACAGGGCTCCTACGAGCAGTACTTC.

This clone was seen a handful of times. The genes are TRBV18 and TRBJ1-2, with 7 bases matching TRBD1. The length of the CDR3 is 14 residues. V was pared by 1 base and J by 3 bases, with 2 bases of the junction left unmatched. The germline CDR1 and CDR2 sequences are KGHSH and LQKENI. DNA for the CDR3: TGTGCCAGCTCACCACTCAGGGGGGACTATGGCTACACCTTC. It yields the protein CASSPLRGDYGYTF.

This clone came up a few times. The CDR3 DNA sequence: TGTGCCAGCAGCCAAATGAACACTGAAGCTTTCTTT. This codes for CASSQMNTEAFF. The gene calls are TRBV14 and TRBJ1-1; the D is unclear. The CDR3 has 12 residues. V lost 2 bases and J lost 0, with 1 base in between. CDR1 is SGHDN and CDR2 is FVKESK in the germline V gene. The entire variable domain, with the rest obtained from reference TRBV14 and TRBJ1-1, is as follows: EAGVTQFPSHSVIEKGQTVTLRCDPISGHDNLYWYRRVMGKEIKFLLHFVKESKQDESGMPNNRFLAERTGGTYSTLKVQPAELEDSGVYFCASSQMNTEAFFGQGTRLTVV.

This clone was counted once. This chain joins TRBV5-6 and TRBJ2-7; tentative D call: TRBD1 (6 bases). V lost 4 bases and J 4 bases, leaving 12 bases between the germline ends. From germline, CDR1 is SGHDT and CDR2 YYEEEE. The CDR3 consists of 13 residues. The CDR3 protein is CASSIDRRYEQYF. The CDR3 DNA reads TGTGCCAGCAGCATTGACAGGAGGTACGAGCAGTACTTC.

The chain recombines TRBV30 with TRBJ1-2; D ambiguous. The CDR3 has 12 amino acids. V lost 0 bases and J lost 5, with 7 bases in between. CDR1 and CDR2 (germline): GTSNPN, SVGIG (reference sequence). Here the CDR3 reads CAWSVTAYGYTF. The CDR3, as DNA: TGTGCCTGGAGTGTAACGGCTTATGGCTACACCTTC. The whole variable domain, remainder taken from reference TRBV30 and TRBJ1-2, is SQTIHQWPATLVQPVGSPLSLECTVEGTSNPNLYWYRQAAGRGLQLLFYSVGIGQISSEVPQNLSASRPQDRQFILSSKKLLLSDSGFYLCAWSVTAYGYTFGSGTRLTVV.

The table lists this clone with a few counts. The chain carries TRBV30 and TRBJ2-7; the D is unclear. CDR3 length: 12 amino acids. The germline V and J ends were trimmed by 0 bases and 3 bases, with 6 bases remaining between them. Per germline, CDR1 GTSNPN and CDR2 SVGIG (reference sequence). CDR3 DNA: TGTGCCTGGAGTGTGTCGGACTACGAGCAGTACTTC. Translation gives CAWSVSDYEQYF.

V usage is TRBV29-1 and J usage is TRBJ2-1; 11 nucleotides match TRBD1. J gave up 3 bases and V 0 bases, and 4 bases lay outside the gene matches. The CDR3 extends over 16 amino acids. CDR1 SQVTM and CDR2 ANQGSEA come from the germline V gene. For the CDR3, the DNA is TGCAGCGTTGAAGAGTATGGGACAGGGGGCTACAATGAGCAGTTCTTC. This gives the protein CSVEEYGTGGYNEQFF.

This clone turned up a few times. The V and J genes are TRBV19 and TRBJ2-5, with 8 bases that match TRBD2. The CDR3 sequence is 12 residues long. CDR1 is LNHDA and CDR2 is SQIVND in the germline V gene (reference sequence). The trim removed 10 bases at V and 5 bases at J, leaving 6 bases unmatched. CDR3 protein: CATTAGGETQYF. CDR3 nucleotides: TGTGCCACGACGGCGGGGGGTGAGACCCAGTACTTC.

This chain joins TRBV30 and TRBJ2-1, with TRBD1 matching over 10 bases. This CDR3 is 16 amino acids long. After removal of 1 base from V and 8 bases from J, the junction contained 11 bases not matched to a gene. CDR1 and CDR2 from the germline V gene are GTSNPN and SVGIG (reference sequence). The CDR3: CAWSDEGQGIADEQFF. DNA of the CDR3: TGTGCCTGGAGTGATGAGGGACAGGGGATAGCGGATGAGCAGTTCTTC.

Remarks on this clone: Relative to the germline gene, one junction end is altered; a read error may explain this. The rearrangement uses TRBV7-2 and TRBJ2-7, with 7 bases lining up with TRBD1. This CDR3 contains 14 residues. Germline-derived CDR1 and CDR2 are SGHTA and FQGNSA. This CDR3 is CAGSLGDSPYEQYF. The CDR3 DNA reads as TGTGCCGGCAGCTTAGGGGACAGCCCCTACGAGCAGTACTTC.

This chain joins TRBV2 and TRBJ2-2; D may match TRBD1 or TRBD2 (5 bases each). V was clipped by 5 bases and J by 8 bases, with 12 bases between them. The germline CDR1 and CDR2 sequences are SNHLY and FYNNEI. The length of the CDR3 is 13 residues. CDR3 region: CASSPEGSGELFF. The DNA of the CDR3 is TGTGCCAGCAGTCCAGAGGGGAGTGGGGAGCTGTTTTTT. The variable domain in full, completed from reference TRBV2 and TRBJ2-2, reads EPEVTQTPSHQVTQMGQEVILRCVPISNHLYFYWYRQILGQKVEFLVSFYNNEISEKSEIFDDQFSVERPDGSNFTLKIRSTKLEDSAMYFCASSPEGSGELFFGEGSRLTVL.

V gene TRBV28 combines with J gene TRBJ1-4; TRBD1 agrees at 8 bases. CDR1 MDHEN and CDR2 SYDVKM come from the germline V gene. This CDR3 region has 15 residues. Trimming cost V 4 bases and J 7 bases; bases outside gene matches: 8. The CDR3 nucleotides are TGTGCCAGCAGTTCCCCAGGGGGCGCGGGTGAAAAACTGTTTTTT. Translated: CASSSPGGAGEKLFF.